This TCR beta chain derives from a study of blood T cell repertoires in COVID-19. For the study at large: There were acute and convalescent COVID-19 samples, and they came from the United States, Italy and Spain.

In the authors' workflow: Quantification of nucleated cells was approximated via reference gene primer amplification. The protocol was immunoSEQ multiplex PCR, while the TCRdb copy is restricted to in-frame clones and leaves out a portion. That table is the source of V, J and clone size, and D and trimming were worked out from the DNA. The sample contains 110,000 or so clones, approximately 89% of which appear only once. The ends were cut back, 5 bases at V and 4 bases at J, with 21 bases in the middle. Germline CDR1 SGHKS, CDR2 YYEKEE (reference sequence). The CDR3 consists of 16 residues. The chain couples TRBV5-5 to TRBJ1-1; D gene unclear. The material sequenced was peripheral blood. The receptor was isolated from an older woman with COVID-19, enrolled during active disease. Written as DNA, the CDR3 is TGTGCCAGCAGGGCACCTGGAGTGCCGGTCGTCACTGAAGCTTTCTTT. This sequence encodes CASRAPGVPVVTEAFF.